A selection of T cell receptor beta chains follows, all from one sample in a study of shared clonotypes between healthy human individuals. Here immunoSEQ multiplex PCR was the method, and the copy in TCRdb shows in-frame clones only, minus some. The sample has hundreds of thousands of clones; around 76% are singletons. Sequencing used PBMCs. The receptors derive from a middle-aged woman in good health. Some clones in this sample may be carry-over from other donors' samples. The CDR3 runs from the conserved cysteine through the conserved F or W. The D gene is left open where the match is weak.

CASSPRTVQETQYF	TGCGCCAGCAGCCCACGGACAGTCCAAGAGACCCAGTACTTC	.	TRBV4-1	TRBJ2-5
CASSLSGGNQPQHF	TGTGCCAGCAGCTTATCAGGGGGGAATCAGCCCCAGCATTTT	TRBD1	TRBV11-2	TRBJ1-5
CASSLRLDTQYF	TGTGCCAGCAGCCTAAGATTAGATACGCAGTATTTT	.	TRBV7-9	TRBJ2-3
CASSFRQASKNIQYF	TGTGCCAGCAGTTTCCGACAGGCGTCCAAAAACATTCAGTACTTC	.	TRBV28	TRBJ2-4
CASSLAAGVTYEQYF	TGTGCCAGCAGCTTAGCCGCAGGGGTAACCTACGAGCAGTACTTC	.	TRBV13	TRBJ2-7
CASSLAPGLGDEKLFF	TGTGCCAGCAGCTTAGCACCGGGCCTCGGGGATGAAAAACTGTTTTTT	.	TRBV7-8	TRBJ1-4
CASSIETSSYEQYF	TGTGCCAGTAGTATAGAAACATCGTCCTACGAGCAGTACTTC	.	TRBV19	TRBJ2-7
CASSIPSNQPQHF	TGTGCCAGTAGTATCCCTAGCAATCAGCCCCAGCATTTT	.	TRBV19	TRBJ1-5
CSGGEETQYF	TGCAGCGGGGGGGAAGAGACCCAGTACTTC	.	TRBV29-1	TRBJ2-5
CASSKKSPVKNIQYF	TGTGCCAGTAGCAAAAAGTCACCAGTCAAAAACATTCAGTACTTC	.	TRBV19	TRBJ2-4
CASSPNTPHNYGYTF	TGTGCCAGCTCACCTAACACACCGCATAACTATGGCTACACCTTC	.	TRBV18	TRBJ1-2
CASRQGELFF	TGTGCCAGTAGACAAGGGGAGCTGTTTTTT	.	TRBV19	TRBJ2-2